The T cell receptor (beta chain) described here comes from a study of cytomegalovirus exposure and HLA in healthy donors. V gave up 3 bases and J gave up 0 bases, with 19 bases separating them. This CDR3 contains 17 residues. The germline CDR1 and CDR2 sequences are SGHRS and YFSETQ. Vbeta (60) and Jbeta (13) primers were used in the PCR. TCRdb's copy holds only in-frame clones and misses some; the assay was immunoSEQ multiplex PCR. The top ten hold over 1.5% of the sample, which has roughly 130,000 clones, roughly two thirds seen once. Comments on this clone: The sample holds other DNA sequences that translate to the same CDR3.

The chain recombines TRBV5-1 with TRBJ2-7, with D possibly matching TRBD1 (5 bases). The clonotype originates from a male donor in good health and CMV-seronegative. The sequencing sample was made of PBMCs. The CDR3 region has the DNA TGCGCCAGCAGCTGGGCTGACAGAGGCCTAAGCTCCTACGAGCAGTACTTC. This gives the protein CASSWADRGLSSYEQYF.